The rows below give T cell receptor beta chains drawn from one sample of a study of shared clonotypes between healthy human individuals. TCRdb's copy holds only in-frame clones and misses some; the assay was immunoSEQ multiplex PCR. The profile shows millions of clones, around 94% of them singletons. Sequencing used naive CD4+ T cells sorted from blood. Receptors were obtained from a man aged 18 to 29 in good health. Both conserved end residues are part of each CDR3. Fields, in order: D gene, clone size, J gene, V gene, CDR3 DNA, CDR3 protein. The D gene is left open where the match is weak. The size of a clone is reported for some rows only, either as once, few or many, or as a class for expanded clones.

d_gene: .
abundance: .
j_gene: TRBJ1-2
v_gene: TRBV6-7
CDR3nt: TGTGCCAGCAGTTACTCTACCCAGGGTGGCTATGGCTACACCTTC
CDR3aa: CASSYSTQGGYGYTF

d_gene: .
abundance: .
j_gene: TRBJ1-4
v_gene: TRBV7-9
CDR3nt: TGTGCCAGCAGCTTAAGTGTCGGGGTTAATGAAAAACTGTTTTTT
CDR3aa: CASSLSVGVNEKLFF

d_gene: .
abundance: .
j_gene: TRBJ1-6
v_gene: TRBV2
CDR3nt: TGTGCCAGCAGAAAAATTTTAGGGTCGACCATCAATAATTCACCCCTCCACTTT
CDR3aa: CASRKILGSTINNSPLHF

d_gene: .
abundance: .
j_gene: TRBJ1-4
v_gene: TRBV30
CDR3nt: TGTGCCTGGACGGACGGCCTTAATGAAAAACTGTTTTTT
CDR3aa: CAWTDGLNEKLFF

d_gene: .
abundance: .
j_gene: TRBJ1-4
v_gene: TRBV7-9
CDR3nt: TGTGCCAGCAGCCCAGGGACGGTCCCTAATGAAAAACTGTTTTTT
CDR3aa: CASSPGTVPNEKLFF

d_gene: TRBD2
abundance: .
j_gene: TRBJ2-1
v_gene: TRBV4-1
CDR3nt: TGCGCCAGCAGCCAAGATACGACTAGCGGTAACAATGAGCAGTTCTTC
CDR3aa: CASSQDTTSGNNEQFF

d_gene: .
abundance: once
j_gene: TRBJ1-4
v_gene: TRBV2
CDR3nt: TGTGCCAGCAGCTCTGAGAGTGAAAAACTGTTTTTT
CDR3aa: CASSSESEKLFF

d_gene: .
abundance: .
j_gene: TRBJ2-5
v_gene: TRBV19
CDR3nt: TGTGCCAGTAGTATAGATCTTACCCGGGCCCCGTACTTC
CDR3aa: CASSIDLTRAPYF

d_gene: .
abundance: .
j_gene: TRBJ2-3
v_gene: TRBV5-4
CDR3nt: TGTGCCAGCAGCGATCAGACCCGGAGCACAGATACGCAGTATTTT
CDR3aa: CASSDQTRSTDTQYF

d_gene: TRBD2
abundance: .
j_gene: TRBJ2-2
v_gene: TRBV5-1
CDR3nt: TGCGCCAGCAGCGTGGTCCCTGCGGGGGGGGCCCGGGAGCTGTTTTTT
CDR3aa: CASSVVPAGGARELFF